This TCR beta chain was captured in a study of T cell responses to AZD1222 COVID-19 vaccine. Broader study findings: Only a handful of people who got AZD1222 tested seropositive at baseline. Clonal diversity was possibly underestimated; the donors were predominantly white British and more often female. CD4 TCRs associated with vaccination spanned spike, dominating at 160-218 and 743-854. When two AZD1222 doses had been given, Spike-specific TCR breadth and depth rose.

Profiled with immunoSEQ multiplex PCR; TCRdb holds only in-frame clones, not every one. Of about 180,000 clones in the sample, around 88% were seen once. The germline gives CDR1 LNHDA, CDR2 SQIVND (reference sequence). V shed 4 bases and J 2 bases; nucleotides not matched to a gene: 5. This CDR3 region has 15 residues. A word on this clone: Its antigen is undetermined.

The clonotype originates from an adult in good health. The sequencing here drew on peripheral blood, taken on day 0 of AZD1222 vaccination. The chain uses TRBV19 and TRBJ2-7, with TRBD1 matching over 10 bases. CDR3 sequence reads: CASSKGQGITYEQYF. The CDR3 DNA is TGTGCCAGTAGTAAGGGACAGGGGATAACCTACGAGCAGTACTTC.